Given below is one T cell receptor (beta chain) in context. This sample stems from a study of PD-1 blockade in classical Hodgkin lymphoma. This CDR3 region has 18 residues. Germline CDR1 reads MNHNS; CDR2 reads SASEGT. Trimming took 3 bases from V and 2 from J; bases not matched to a gene: 12. Libraries were prepared by immunoSEQ multiplex PCR; TCRdb keeps only in-frame clonotypes and omits some of them. Here the sample spans tens of thousands of clones, 70% to 90% being singletons. Documented time point: newly diagnosed, previously untreated cHL patient sample. Magnetic negative selection purified CD4+ T cells from thawed PBMCs.

This clonotype was sampled from a human donor with classical Hodgkin lymphoma. Sequenced: CD4+ T cells from blood. V gene TRBV6-1 combines with J gene TRBJ1-1, with TRBD1 matching over 10 bases. CDR3 in amino acids: CASSEIPGQGHRNTEAFF. In DNA, the CDR3 is TGTGCCAGCAGTGAGATTCCGGGACAGGGGCATCGAAACACTGAAGCTTTCTTT.